Described below is a single T cell receptor beta chain sequence and its context. The CDR3 spans 16 residues. Germline-derived CDR1 and CDR2 are SGHNT and YYREEE (reference sequence). The ends lost 2 bases at V and 3 bases at J; junction bases unmatched: 10. Sequencing used immunoSEQ multiplex PCR; TCRdb keeps in-frame clones, though not all of them. The sample has 250,000 or so clones, around 81% seen once. This sample was included in a study of blood T cell repertoires in COVID-19. Across the study: Both acute and convalescent COVID-19 samples were obtained from the United States, Italy and Spain.

The specimen sequenced was peripheral blood. The chain carries TRBV5-4 and TRBJ1-2, with 7 bases fitting TRBD1. The sequence was collected from a woman aged 55-69 years with active or convalescent COVID-19. CDR3 region: CASSFGREGAHYGYTF. CDR3 DNA: TGTGCCAGCAGCTTTGGACGTGAGGGGGCTCACTATGGCTACACCTTC.